The text below deals with one TCR beta chain. No antigen is known for it. Clones were sequenced by immunoSEQ multiplex PCR, and TCRdb holds only the in-frame ones, with some missing. This table has tens of thousands of clones, 85% to 95% appearing once. This sample was taken from a study of T cell responses to AZD1222 COVID-19 vaccine. Regarding the study as a whole: Unmutated variant regions reportedly attract nearly half of all spike-specific TCRs. Donors in the cohort were predominantly white British and more often female, and clonal diversity was possibly underestimated.

With 0 bases removed from V and 2 bases from J, the gap between germline ends came to 7 bases. CDR1 is SGHRS and CDR2 is YFSETQ in the germline V gene. This CDR3 has 14 amino acids. Here the sequenced sample was peripheral blood, taken 28 days after the second AZD1222 dose. This receptor was identified in an adult who received the AZD1222 COVID-19 vaccine. This chain uses TRBV5-1 with TRBJ2-3, with unresolved D. The CDR3 DNA reads as TGCGCCAGCAGCTTGGTGCAGACCACAGATACGCAGTATTTT. Amino acids: CASSLVQTTDTQYF. Full variable domain (outside the CDR3, taken from reference TRBV5-1 and TRBJ2-3): KAGVTQTPRYLIKTRGQQVTLSCSPISGHRSVSWYQQTPGQGLQFLFEYFSETQRNKGNFPGRFSGRQFSNSRSEMNVSTLELGDSALYLCASSLVQTTDTQYFGPGTRLTVL.